A selection of T cell receptor beta chains follows, all from one sample in a study of OX40 agonist ivuxolimab in advanced cancers. Clones were sequenced by immunoSEQ multiplex PCR, and TCRdb holds only the in-frame ones, with some missing. The sample has about 22,000 clones, approximately 80% seen once; the top ten hold 36%. Sequenced material: CD4+ or CD8+ T cells sorted from blood, taken in a trial of the OX40 agonist ivuxolimab. The receptor set was obtained from an adult with an advanced solid tumor such as melanoma, head and neck, liver or kidney cancer. Both conserved end residues are part of each CDR3. D genes are given only for firm matches. The size entry is marked missing in some rows and otherwise reads once, few, many or a size class.

TRBJ2-7 | NA | TRBD2 | TRBV5-1 | TGCGCCAGCAGCCGGACTAGCGGGGAACGCTACGAGCAGTACTTC | CASSRTSGERYEQYF
TRBJ2-7 | NA | TRBD2 | TRBV7-9 | TGTGCCAGCAGCTTAGGACTAGCGGAGCGTGTTCGGTACGAGCAGTACTTC | CASSLGLAERVRYEQYF
TRBJ2-7 | NA | NA | TRBV7-8 | TGTGCCAGCAGCTTGGCGTTCTACGAGCAGTACTTC | CASSLAFYEQYF
TRBJ2-3 | NA | TRBD2 | TRBV27 | TGTGCCAGCAGTTTAAGGCCCCGGGACTATCGAGGTTTGGGCACAGATACGCAGTATTTT | CASSLRPRDYRGLGTDTQYF
TRBJ2-1 | NA | TRBD1 | TRBV9 | TGTGCCAGCACCCCGGGACAGGGGGCTCCCAATGAGCAGTTCTTC | CASTPGQGAPNEQFF
TRBJ1-2 | few | NA | TRBV10-3 | TGTGCCATCAGTGACGAGACACAGGAACAGGGCTACACCTTC | CAISDETQEQGYTF
TRBJ2-7 | few | NA | TRBV29-1 | TGCAGCGTTGGGATTAGCGACTACGAGCAGTACTTC | CSVGISDYEQYF
TRBJ2-5 | NA | NA | TRBV7-9 | TGTGCCAGCAGTAATAAAGAGACCCAGTACTTC | CASSNKETQYF
TRBJ1-1 | NA | NA | TRBV5-1 | TGCGCCAGCAGCTTGGCCTGGGGGTACACTGAAGCTTTCTTT | CASSLAWGYTEAFF
TRBJ2-5 | NA | TRBD1 | TRBV6-5 | TGTGCCAGCAGTTACCTAGGGGGCCCAGAGACCCAGTACTTC | CASSYLGGPETQYF
TRBJ2-7 | NA | NA | TRBV27 | TGTGCCAGCAGCCTAGCGTCCTCCTACGAGCAGTACTTC | CASSLASSYEQYF
TRBJ2-2 | NA | NA | TRBV7-9 | TGTGCCAGCAGCCACGTTGGGTCCGGGGAGCTGTTTTTT | CASSHVGSGELFF
TRBJ2-7 | NA | TRBD1 | TRBV13 | TGTGCCAGCAGCATCTACGGGACAGGAGCCTACGAGCAGTACTTC | CASSIYGTGAYEQYF
TRBJ2-7 | NA | TRBD1 | TRBV9 | TGTGCCAGCAGCGTAGGGCCAGGGGGAAAATACGAGCAGTACTTC | CASSVGPGGKYEQYF
TRBJ1-4 | few | NA | TRBV19 | TGTGCCAGTCGGATAGGGGGACTTGAAAAACTGTTTTTT | CASRIGGLEKLFF
TRBJ1-1 | NA | NA | TRBV5-6 | TGTGCCAGCAGCCCCCCACATCAGAACACTGAAGCTTTCTTT | CASSPPHQNTEAFF
TRBJ2-4 | NA | NA | TRBV27 | TGTGCCAGCAGTTCCGTCCCTGCTCCGAAAAACATTCAGTACTTC | CASSSVPAPKNIQYF
TRBJ2-6 | NA | TRBD2 | TRBV9 | TGTGCCAGCAGCACCCGACTAGCGGGGGTTAGCTCTGGGGCCAACGTCCTGACTTTC | CASSTRLAGVSSGANVLTF
TRBJ2-2 | once | TRBD2 | TRBV29-1 | TGCAGCGTTGAAGCCCCCGGGACTAGCGGGAGGAGGAGGGGGGAGCTGTTTTTT | CSVEAPGTSGRRRGELFF
TRBJ1-2 | once | NA | TRBV7-6 | TGTGCCAGCAGCTTTAAAGCTTCTACAAGGTCTAACTATGGCTACACCTTC | CASSFKASTRSNYGYTF
TRBJ2-1 | NA | NA | TRBV21-1 | TGTGCCAGCAGCAAAGGGTCGAAAGGGTACAATGAGCAGTTCTTC | CASSKGSKGYNEQFF
TRBJ2-7 | NA | NA | TRBV19 | TGTGCCAGTAGTGTGGGTGCTGGGCGGTACGAGCAGTACTTC | CASSVGAGRYEQYF
TRBJ2-5 | once | TRBD1 | TRBV29-1 | TGCAGCGTTGAAGCTAGGCCGGGACAGCAAGAGACCCAGTACTTC | CSVEARPGQQETQYF
TRBJ1-5 | few | TRBD1 | TRBV27 | TGTGCCAGCAGTTACTCGCCCGGGACAGGCGTATATAGCAATCAGCCCCAGCATTTT | CASSYSPGTGVYSNQPQHF
TRBJ1-1 | NA | NA | TRBV13 | TGTGCCAGCAGCTTAGGACGCCAGGGGCCTGAAGCTTTCTTT | CASSLGRQGPEAFF
TRBJ2-3 | NA | NA | TRBV6-6 | TGTGCCAGCAGTTACTTGACTCTTACGGATACGCAGTATTTT | CASSYLTLTDTQYF
TRBJ2-7 | NA | NA | TRBV5-6 | TGTGCCAGCAGCTGGGGACGTGTCGAGCAGTACTTC | CASSWGRVEQYF
TRBJ1-5 | once | NA | TRBV30 | TGTGCCTGGAGTATCTGGCAGGGCGGACAGCCCCAGCATTTT | CAWSIWQGGQPQHF
TRBJ2-3 | NA | TRBD2 | TRBV11-1 | TGTGCCAGCAGCTTCACTAGCGGGGGGGACACAGATACGCAGTATTTT | CASSFTSGGDTDTQYF
TRBJ2-5 | NA | NA | TRBV27 | TGTGCCAGCAGTTTGGCAGGGGCCTTCGGGGCCCAAGAGACCCAGTACTTC | CASSLAGAFGAQETQYF
TRBJ2-7 | NA | TRBD1 | TRBV27 | TGTGCCAGCAGTAAGGGACAGTTCCCAGACGAGCAGTACTTC | CASSKGQFPDEQYF
TRBJ2-1 | NA | NA | TRBV4-1 | TGCGCCAGCAGCCAAGATCAACCGTCCTACAATGAGCAGTTCTTC | CASSQDQPSYNEQFF
TRBJ1-1 | NA | TRBD1 | TRBV10-3 | TGTGCCCCTGACAGGGGGCGAACTGAAGCTTTCTTT | CAPDRGRTEAFF
TRBJ1-1 | few | NA | TRBV7-9 | TGTGCCAGCAGCTTAACCAGGGGTCACACTGAAGCTTTCTTT | CASSLTRGHTEAFF
TRBJ2-2 | once | NA | TRBV9 | TGTGCCAGCAGCGTACGGATGGACACTACCGGGGAGCTGTTTTTT | CASSVRMDTTGELFF
TRBJ2-3 | NA | NA | TRBV6-5 | TGTGCCAGCAGTTACTTCGGGAGCACAGATACGCAGTATTTT | CASSYFGSTDTQYF
TRBJ2-3 | NA | NA | TRBV4-3 | TGCGCCAGCAGCCAAAGACAGGCGTACTACACAGATACGCAGTATTTT | CASSQRQAYYTDTQYF
TRBJ2-2 | few | NA | TRBV5-5 | TGTGCCAGCAGCTTGGTGGGGAGATCTACGGAGCTGTTTTTT | CASSLVGRSTELFF
TRBJ2-5 | NA | TRBD1 | TRBV15 | TGTGCCACCAGCAGAGATCCTGAAATGGACAGGGTTATGCGTGCCCAGTACTTC | CATSRDPEMDRVMRAQYF
TRBJ1-6 | once | NA | TRBV2 | TGTGCCAGCAGTCGTGGAGGGACTCCTTATAATTCACCCCTCCACTTT | CASSRGGTPYNSPLHF
TRBJ2-3 | NA | TRBD2 | TRBV7-8 | TGTGCCAGCAGCTCGACTAGCGGGAGAACAGATACGCAGTATTTT | CASSSTSGRTDTQYF
TRBJ2-7 | NA | NA | TRBV7-9 | TGTGCCAGCAGCTTATTAATAGGCGAGCAGTACTTC | CASSLLIGEQYF
TRBJ2-7 | NA | NA | TRBV27 | TGTGCCAGCAGTCCCAACTCCTACGAGCAGTACTTC | CASSPNSYEQYF
TRBJ2-1 | NA | TRBD1 | TRBV11-1 | TGTGCCAGCAGCTCGGACAGGGGGCGAGAGCAGTTCTTC | CASSSDRGREQFF
TRBJ2-7 | NA | NA | TRBV19 | TGTGCCAGTAGTATAGATCTCTCCTACGAGCAGTACTTC | CASSIDLSYEQYF
TRBJ2-1 | NA | TRBD2 | TRBV9 | TGTGCCAGCAGCCGACTAGCGGGGTTGAACAATGAGCAGTTCTTC | CASSRLAGLNNEQFF
TRBJ2-6 | NA | NA | TRBV7-9 | TGTGCCAGCAGCACCCACCGAGAGGCTGGGGCCAACGTCCTGACTTTC | CASSTHREAGANVLTF
TRBJ2-7 | medium-sized | TRBD2 | TRBV5-8 | TGTGCCAGCAGCTTGGCCCAGCGGGAGGGTACCTACGAGCAGTACTTC | CASSLAQREGTYEQYF
TRBJ2-7 | NA | NA | TRBV27 | TGTGCCAGCAGTCCGTACGAGCAGTACTTC | CASSPYEQYF
TRBJ2-7 | few | NA | TRBV7-8 | TGTGCCAGCAGCGATGCAGGCAACGAGCAGTACTTC | CASSDAGNEQYF
TRBJ1-1 | NA | NA | TRBV7-6 | TGTGCCAGCAGCTTGGTGATCAGGAACACTGAAGCTTTCTTT | CASSLVIRNTEAFF
TRBJ2-1 | NA | NA | TRBV19 | TGTGCCAGTAGCACCTCAGGGTTCTCCTACAATGAGCAGTTCTTC | CASSTSGFSYNEQFF
TRBJ2-2 | once | TRBD2 | TRBV9 | TGTGCCAGCAGCGAGAACCTGGGACTAGCGGGAGGGCCCGGCGGGGAGCTGTTTTTT | CASSENLGLAGGPGGELFF
TRBJ2-7 | NA | NA | TRBV7-9 | TGTGCCAGCAGCTCCCAAGTGAGTCGGAACTCCTACGAGCAGTACTTC | CASSSQVSRNSYEQYF